Shown below are 9 T cell receptor beta chains from a single sample sequenced in a study of response to subunit inactivated influenza vaccine. TCRdb reprocessed the RT-PCR reads with MiXCR, giving one entry per CDR3 protein. Altogether under 800,000 distinct CDR3 sequences are present, about 14% being singletons, with the ten largest covering around 7%. Sequenced here: PBMCs from blood, sampled 14 days before vaccination. The receptors were sampled from a man aged 50 or older who received an inactivated influenza vaccine.

This clonotype has more than one count but fewer than ten. This chain connects TRBV7-2 to TRBJ2-1; D call uncertain. Germline V gives CDR1 SGHTA, CDR2 FQGNSA. The CDR3 has 13 amino acids. V lost 0 bases and J lost 3, with 3 bases in between. CDR3 sequence: CASSLANYNEQFF. The CDR3 DNA is TGTGCCAGCAGCTTAGCGAACTACAATGAGCAGTTCTTC. Using reference TRBV7-2 and TRBJ2-1 for the parts outside the CDR3, the full variable domain is GAGVSQSPSNKVTEKGKDVELRCDPISGHTALYWYRQSLGQGLEFLIYFQGNSAPDKSGLPSDRFSAERTGGSVSTLTIQRTQQEDSAVYLCASSLANYNEQFFGPGTRLTVL.

The genes are TRBV27 and TRBJ2-5; D is perhaps TRBD1 (6 bases). The length of the CDR3 is 14 residues. V was trimmed by 4 bases and J by 4 bases, leaving 13 bases between them. Germline CDR1 is MNHEY and CDR2 is SMNVEV (reference sequence). The CDR3 reads CASSSTGDAETQYF. The DNA of the CDR3 is TGTGCCAGCAGTTCGACAGGCGATGCAGAGACCCAGTACTTC.

The genes are TRBV7-2 and TRBJ2-7; 7 positions match TRBD2. The CDR3 runs 15 residues. Per germline, CDR1 SGHTA and CDR2 FQGNSA. The V gene end was trimmed by 5 bases and the J gene end by 1 base; junction bases not matched to a gene: 8. CDR3 in amino acids: CASSRWTSRSYEQYF. The CDR3 DNA reads TGTGCCAGCAGCCGTTGGACTAGTCGATCCTACGAGCAGTACTTC.

This clonotype was observed a few times. The J gene is TRBJ2-4, the V gene TRBV6-1, with TRBD1 as a possible D gene (6 bases). CDR1 and CDR2 (germline): MNHNS, SASEGT. The CDR3 extends over 17 amino acids. The V end was cut by 6 bases, the J end by 3 bases, with 21 bases between. The CDR3 sequence is CASSQGLTRPNKNIQYF. CDR3 coding DNA: TGTGCCAGCAGCCAGGGGCTCACTAGACCCAACAAAAACATTCAGTACTTC.

This clonotype was seen more than once but under ten times. The chain recombines TRBV5-1 with TRBJ2-7; either TRBD1 or TRBD2 may supply D (5 bases each). The CDR3 covers 14 residues. Germline V gene data show CDR1 as SGHRS and CDR2 as YFSETQ. Trimming stripped 0 bases from V and 3 bases from J, with 10 bases between. The chain's CDR3 is CASSLEKRGYEQYF. The DNA of the CDR3 is TGCGCCAGCAGCTTGGAAAAGAGGGGCTACGAGCAGTACTTC.

This clonotype was seen more than once but under ten times. The rearrangement joins TRBV24-1 to TRBJ2-2; possibly TRBD1 for D (6 bases). CDR3 length: 14 amino acids. The germline V gene encodes CDR1 KGHDR and CDR2 SFDVKD. Trimming removed 6 bases at V and 5 bases at J, with 12 bases between. The CDR3 loop is CATSLMGQTGELFF. The CDR3 nucleotides read TGTGCCACCAGTTTGATGGGACAAACCGGGGAGCTGTTTTTT.

The rearrangement uses TRBV28 and TRBJ2-1; D gene ambiguous. Trimming took off 5 bases at V and 9 bases at J, with 14 bases between the two ends. The CDR3 is made up of 13 amino acids. From germline, CDR1 is MDHEN and CDR2 SYDVKM. This CDR3 reads CASSPPALVEQFF. In DNA form, the CDR3 reads TGTGCCAGCAGTCCCCCCGCGTTGGTTGAGCAGTTCTTC.

This chain joins TRBV2 and TRBJ2-1; 8 bases fit TRBD2. The CDR3 is 15 amino acids. The V gene's germline CDR1 is SNHLY and CDR2 FYNNEI. Unmatched junction bases numbered 9, after V lost 6 bases and J lost 5 bases. The CDR3 region has the DNA TGTGCCAGCAGAGAGTCGGGGGGGTTACACAATGAGCAGTTCTTC. This encodes CASRESGGLHNEQFF.

In nucleotides, the CDR3 is TGTGCCAGTAGTATAGTGGGACAGGCTGTTCCCCAGCATTTT. Its translation: CASSIVGQAVPQHF. The V and J genes are TRBV19 and TRBJ1-5, with 8 bases aligning to TRBD1. This CDR3 comprises 14 residues. V lost 1 base to trimming and J lost 10 bases; unmatched junction nucleotides: 6. Germline CDR1 is LNHDA and CDR2 is SQIVND (reference sequence).